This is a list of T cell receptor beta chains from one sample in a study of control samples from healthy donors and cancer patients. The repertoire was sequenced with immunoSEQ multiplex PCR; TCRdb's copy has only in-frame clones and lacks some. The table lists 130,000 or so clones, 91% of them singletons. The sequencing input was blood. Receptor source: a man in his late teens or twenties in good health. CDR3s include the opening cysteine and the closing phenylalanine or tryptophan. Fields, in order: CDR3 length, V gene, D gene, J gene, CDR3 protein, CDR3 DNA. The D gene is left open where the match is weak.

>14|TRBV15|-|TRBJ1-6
CATSREGAYSPLHF
TGTGCCACCAGCAGAGAAGGGGCCTATTCACCCCTCCACTTT
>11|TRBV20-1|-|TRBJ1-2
CSASTDPGYTF
TGCAGTGCTAGTACAGACCCGGGCTACACCTTC
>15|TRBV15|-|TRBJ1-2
CATSRDLGIPYGYTF
TGTGCCACCAGCAGAGATCTCGGGATCCCATATGGCTACACCTTC
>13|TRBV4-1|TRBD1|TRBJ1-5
CASSLTGEQPQHF
TGCGCCAGCAGCCTTACAGGGGAACAGCCCCAGCATTTT
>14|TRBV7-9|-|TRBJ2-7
CASSPDYRQARGYF
TGTGCCAGCAGTCCTGATTATCGACAGGCCCGAGGGTACTTC
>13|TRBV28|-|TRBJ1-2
CASSKTGPYGYTF
TGTGCCAGCTCGAAGACAGGCCCTTATGGCTACACCTTC
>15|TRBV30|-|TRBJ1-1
CAWSVRLGGDTEAFF
TGTGCCTGGAGTGTAAGGTTGGGAGGGGACACTGAAGCTTTCTTT
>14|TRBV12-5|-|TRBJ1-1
CASGLGDGSREAFF
TGTGCTAGTGGTTTGGGGGACGGTTCTAGGGAAGCTTTCTTT
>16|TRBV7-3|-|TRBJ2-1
CASSLTMGSSYNEQFF
TGTGCCAGCAGCTTAACTATGGGTAGCTCCTACAATGAGCAGTTCTTC
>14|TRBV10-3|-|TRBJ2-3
CAISDNPGADTQYF
TGTGCCATCAGTGACAATCCCGGCGCAGATACGCAGTATTTT
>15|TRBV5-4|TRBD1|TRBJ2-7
CASSSEGGTGNEQYF
TGTGCCAGCAGCTCTGAGGGGGGGACAGGGAACGAGCAGTACTTC
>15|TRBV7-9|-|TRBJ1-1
CASSPLRGKNTEAFF
TGTGCCAGCAGCCCCCTCCGGGGGAAGAACACTGAAGCTTTCTTT